This TCR beta chain was retrieved from a study of human T cells and chemical hapten exposure. Study-level points and caveats: The study found that DPC sensitization did not change TCRs above 1 in 1000 frequency.

Turning to this clonotype: The antigen is undetermined.

Attachment of unique molecular identifiers to individual cDNA molecules was performed in the library. Each CDR3 protein gets one entry after TCRdb re-called the RACE reads with MiXCR. The sample lists around 45,000 distinct CDR3 sequences; 3% to 4.5% were seen once. Time point: healthy volunteer bleed at 6 weeks. Sequencing started from total RNA isolated from unfractionated whole blood. V was shortened by 9 bases and J by 5 bases, with 25 bases between the two germline ends. This CDR3 is 16 amino acids long. Germline CDR1 and CDR2: MNHEY and SVGAGI. This sequence originates from a human donor in good health. Some clones in this sample may be carry-over from other donors' samples. Sequenced input: whole blood. The V gene is TRBV6-5, the J gene TRBJ1-1; possible D gene TRBD1, 6 bases. CDR3 DNA: TGTGCCAGTTCCCCAGCCCCGCCGGGGGCGAGTACTGAAGCTTTCTTT. This encodes CASSPAPPGASTEAFF.